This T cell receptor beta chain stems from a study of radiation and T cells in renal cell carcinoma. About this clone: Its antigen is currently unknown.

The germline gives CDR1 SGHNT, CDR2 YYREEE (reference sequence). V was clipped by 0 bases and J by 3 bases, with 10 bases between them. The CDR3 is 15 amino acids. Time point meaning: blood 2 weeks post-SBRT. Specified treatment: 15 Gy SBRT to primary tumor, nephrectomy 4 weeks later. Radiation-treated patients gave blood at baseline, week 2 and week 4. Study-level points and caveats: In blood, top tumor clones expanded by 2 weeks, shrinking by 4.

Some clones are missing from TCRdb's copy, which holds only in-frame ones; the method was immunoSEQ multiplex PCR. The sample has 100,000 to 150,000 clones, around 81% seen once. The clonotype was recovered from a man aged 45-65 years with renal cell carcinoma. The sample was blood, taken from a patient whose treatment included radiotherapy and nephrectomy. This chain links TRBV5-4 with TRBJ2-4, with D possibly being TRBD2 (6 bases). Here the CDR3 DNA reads TGTGCCAGCAGCTTGGACGGGAGCTTCAAAAACATTCAGTACTTC. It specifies CASSLDGSFKNIQYF.